This TCR beta chain comes out of a study of radiotherapy plus CTLA-4 blockade in lung cancer. Across the whole study: Among enrolled patients, 15% to 20% responded and about 30% achieved disease control.

This CDR3 contains 16 residues. Trimming removed 3 bases at V and 0 bases at J, with 15 bases between. The germline CDR1 and CDR2 sequences are SQVTM and ANQGSEA. Measured with immunoSEQ multiplex PCR; TCRdb has only the in-frame clones, and not every one. The sample consists of about 97,000 clones, 65% to 80% of them appearing once. The chain joins TRBV29-1 to TRBJ2-1, with D perhaps TRBD2 (6 bases). This TCR was recovered from a human donor with non-small cell lung cancer who had a partial response to radiotherapy plus ipilimumab. Some clones in this sample may be carry-over from other donors' samples. Sequenced material: peripheral blood, taken from a patient treated with radiotherapy plus ipilimumab. The CDR3 sequence: CSVENPAGFSYNEQFF. The CDR3 region has the DNA TGCAGCGTTGAGAATCCGGCGGGGTTCTCCTACAATGAGCAGTTCTTC.